This passage covers 29 T cell receptor beta chains from one sample sequenced in a study of spatial heterogeneity in lung cancer. The time point was: blood at routine non-recurrence follow-up after resection. The authors sequenced whole RNA from tumor, nontumor lung or frozen PBMC without sorting. One entry per CDR3 protein, called by TCRdb with MiXCR from the 5' RACE reads. This table has about 30,000 distinct CDR3 sequences, 4.5% to 7.5% appearing once. Source: PBMCs, taken at follow-up. These receptors were obtained from a male donor with early-stage non-small cell lung cancer.

This clonotype was seen at least ten times. This chain joins TRBV20-1 and TRBJ2-1, with TRBD2 matching over 7 bases. With V trimmed by 4 bases and J by 9 bases, 3 bases remained unmatched. The germline V gene has CDR1 DFQATT and CDR2 SNEGSKA (reference sequence). The CDR3 has 11 amino acids. The CDR3 reads CSATPGGEQFF. The CDR3 DNA sequence: TGCAGTGCTACTCCGGGGGGTGAGCAGTTCTTC.

The chain joins TRBV5-6 to TRBJ1-2; the match to TRBD1 covers 7 bases. The trim removed 0 bases at V and 4 bases at J, leaving 6 bases unmatched. The CDR3 is 15 residues long. Germline loops: CDR1 SGHDT, CDR2 YYEEEE. CDR3 sequence reads: CASSLEGQVVYGYTF. The CDR3 DNA follows: TGTGCCAGCAGCTTGGAAGGACAGGTGGTCTATGGCTACACCTTC.

Ten or more counts support this clonotype. V is TRBV7-8 and J is TRBJ1-5, with D possibly matching TRBD1 (6 bases). Trimming pared 1 base from V and 5 bases from J, leaving 12 bases between. CDR3 size: 15 residues. The V gene's germline CDR1 is SGHVS and CDR2 FQNEAQ. CDR3 in amino acids: CASSLVQGPDQPQHF. CDR3 DNA sequence: TGTGCCAGCAGCTTAGTTCAGGGGCCTGATCAGCCCCAGCATTTT.

This clonotype was found many times. The chain has TRBV6-2 or TRBV6-3 and TRBJ1-2; 7 bases fit TRBD1. Germline V CDR1 and CDR2: MNHEY, SVGEGT. CDR3 size: 13 residues. Losses at the gene ends were 0 bases for V and 7 bases for J; bases not matched to a gene: 2. The CDR3: CASSYSGTVGYTF. For the CDR3, the DNA is TGTGCCAGCAGTTACTCTGGGACAGTTGGCTACACCTTC.

The sample holds a few counts of this clonotype. The chain links TRBV20-1 to TRBJ2-1; TRBD2 matches 10 bases. CDR1 is DFQATT, CDR2 SNEGSKA, per germline (reference sequence). With V trimmed by 4 bases and J by 4 bases, 4 bases remained unmatched. The CDR3 is made up of 14 amino acids. The CDR3 is CSAKLAGTYNEQFF. Here the CDR3 DNA reads TGCAGTGCTAAACTAGCGGGAACGTACAATGAGCAGTTCTTC.

At least ten counts were recorded for this clonotype. The genes are TRBV20-1 and TRBJ2-5; no clear D gene. V was clipped by 0 bases and J by 1 base, with 12 bases between them. Germline assignment: CDR1 DFQATT and CDR2 SNEGSKA (reference sequence). The CDR3 length is 15 residues. The CDR3 DNA reads TGCAGTGCTAGAGATGGTTATGTCGTCCAAGAGACCCAGTACTTC. Translation: CSARDGYVVQETQYF.

The V gene is TRBV24-1, the J gene TRBJ2-3; no reliable D call. The CDR3 is 17 amino acids. V shed 2 bases and J shed 2 bases, with 16 bases lying between them. The germline V gene encodes CDR1 KGHDR and CDR2 SFDVKD. The CDR3 region is CATSDSGQAANTDTQYF. The CDR3 DNA sequence: TGTGCCACCAGTGATTCAGGTCAGGCGGCGAACACAGATACGCAGTATTTT.

This clonotype has at least ten counts. In DNA, the CDR3 is TGCAGTGCTAAACTAGCGGGGGGGCCAGATACGCAGTATTTT. Translated: CSAKLAGGPDTQYF. The V and J genes are TRBV20-1 and TRBJ2-3, with 13 bases that match TRBD2. The CDR3 totals 14 residues. The germline V gene encodes CDR1 DFQATT and CDR2 SNEGSKA (reference sequence). The V gene end was trimmed by 4 bases and the J gene end by 4 bases; junction bases not matched to a gene: 2.

This clonotype was observed many times. The genes are TRBV6-2 or TRBV6-3 and TRBJ2-6; D is unresolved. The CDR3 loop spans 15 amino acids. Germline assignment: CDR1 MNHEY and CDR2 SVGEGT. The ends were cut back, 8 bases at V and 3 bases at J, with 14 bases in the middle. The DNA for the CDR3 is TGTGCCAGCCTCACGGGTGGAGTTGGGGCCAACGTCCTGACTTTC. It codes for CASLTGGVGANVLTF.

Many counts were recorded for this clonotype. The chain couples TRBV11-2 to TRBJ2-1; 10 bases match TRBD2. The CDR3 has 18 amino acids. Germline assignment: CDR1 SGHAT and CDR2 FQNNGV. V trimming: 3 bases; J trimming: 2 bases; junction bases outside the gene matches: 10. CDR3 in DNA: TGTGCCAGCAGCTTCACTTGGACTAGCGGCTCCACCTACAATGAGCAGTTCTTC. Encoded protein: CASSFTWTSGSTYNEQFF.

This clonotype appeared many times. V gene TRBV13 combines with J gene TRBJ1-2; possibly TRBD1 for D (5 bases). Trimming took 2 bases from V and 4 from J, leaving 11 bases between them. There are 14 residues in the CDR3. Germline-derived CDR1 and CDR2 are PRHDT and FYEKMQ (reference sequence). The CDR3 region is CASSLNRQSYGYTF. The DNA for the CDR3 is TGTGCCAGCAGCTTAAACAGACAGAGCTATGGCTACACCTTC.

This clonotype appeared many times. The rearrangement uses TRBV5-1 and TRBJ2-1; TRBD1 agrees at 12 bases. V lost 4 bases and J lost 8; bases outside the gene matches: 10. This CDR3 spans 16 amino acids. Germline assignment: CDR1 SGHRS and CDR2 YFSETQ. The CDR3, as DNA: TGCGCCAGCAGCGGGGGGCCGGGACAGGGGGCTGATGAGCAGTTCTTC. Amino acids: CASSGGPGQGADEQFF.

The chain is built from TRBV30 and TRBJ1-6; D uncertain. V gave up 4 bases and J gave up 3 bases, with 7 bases separating them. CDR1 GTSNPN and CDR2 SVGIG come from the germline V gene (reference sequence). This CDR3 has 13 residues. The CDR3, as DNA: TGTGCCTGGACAGGATTCTATAATTCACCCCTCCACTTT. Translation gives CAWTGFYNSPLHF.

This clonotype was counted a few times. V is TRBV20-1 and J is TRBJ2-3; 7 nucleotides agree with TRBD1. Germline V gene data show CDR1 as DFQATT and CDR2 as SNEGSKA (reference sequence). The junction had 2 bases not matched to a gene; V was cut back by 5 bases and J by 3 bases. The CDR3 has 12 residues. CDR3 in DNA: TGCAGTGCTCCACAGGGGACAGATACGCAGTATTTT. Its translation is CSAPQGTDTQYF.

Ten or more counts support this clonotype. This rearrangement joins TRBV9 to TRBJ2-5; 10 bases are a match to TRBD2. V gave up 0 bases and J gave up 4 bases; unmatched junction bases: 6. This CDR3 contains 16 residues. Germline CDR1 SGDLS, CDR2 YYNGEE. The CDR3 here is CASSVVKAGGGETQYF. In nucleotides, the CDR3 is TGTGCCAGCAGCGTAGTCAAAGCGGGAGGGGGAGAGACCCAGTACTTC.

The V gene is TRBV5-4, the J gene TRBJ2-5; D may be TRBD1 (6 bases). Germline V CDR1 and CDR2: SGHNT, YYREEE (reference sequence). Trimming pared 5 bases from V and 6 bases from J, leaving 20 bases between. This CDR3 has 15 amino acids. Written as DNA, the CDR3 is TGTGCCAGCAGTTTGAGGGACCTGCAGGGGCAGACCCAGTACTTC. Translation: CASSLRDLQGQTQYF.

This clonotype has at least ten counts. This sequence joins TRBV3-1 and TRBJ1-5, with D unresolved. CDR3 length equals 15 residues. Trimming stripped 0 bases from V and 7 bases from J, with 13 bases between. Looked up from germline, CDR1 is LGHDT and CDR2 is YNNKEL (reference sequence). The CDR3 region has the DNA TGTGCCAGCAGCCAAGATACGTCGGGTCGGCAGCCCCAGCATTTT. This sequence encodes CASSQDTSGRQPQHF.

This clonotype was counted at least ten times. One end of the junction is discordant with germline, which a read error may explain. This rearrangement joins TRBV7-7 to TRBJ2-1, with TRBD2 matching over 8 bases. Germline-derived CDR1 and CDR2 are SSHAT and FNYEAQ (reference sequence). There are 15 residues in the CDR3. CDR3 protein: CASSRGLAPYNEQFF. CDR3 bases: TGTGCTAGCAGCAGAGGACTAGCCCCCTACAATGAGCAGTTCTTC.

Ten or more counts support this clonotype. Written as DNA, the CDR3 is TGTGCCAGCAGCCTAAGCCGGGACAGGGTAGGCTACACCTTC. Protein: CASSLSRDRVGYTF. This chain joins TRBV4-2 and TRBJ1-2, with 9 bases that match TRBD1. CDR1 and CDR2 (germline): LGHNA, YNFKEQ. V gave up 4 bases and J gave up 8 bases; unmatched junction bases: 8. The CDR3 spans 14 residues.

This clonotype was detected only a few times. The V and J genes are TRBV12-3 or TRBV12-4 and TRBJ1-2, with TRBD1 matching 8 bases. The CDR3 contains 13 residues. V lost 7 bases to trimming and J lost 7 bases; unmatched junction nucleotides: 8. The chain's CDR3 is CASTLDRGFGYTF. The CDR3 coding sequence is TGTGCCAGCACCCTCGACAGGGGATTTGGCTACACCTTC.

There are many counts of this clonotype. The chain recombines TRBV7-3 with TRBJ2-1; 10 nucleotides agree with TRBD2. CDR1 and CDR2 (germline): SGHTA, FQGTGA. The CDR3 contains 15 residues. V shed 1 base, J shed 5 bases, and the junction held 2 bases outside the gene matches. In nucleotides, the CDR3 is TGTGCCAGCAGCTTAAGGCTAGCGGGAGACAATGAGCAGTTCTTC. Translation: CASSLRLAGDNEQFF.

J is TRBJ1-2 and V is TRBV20-1; D unclear. This CDR3 has 13 residues. V dropped 0 bases and J dropped 0 bases, with 5 bases sitting between them. CDR1 and CDR2 from the germline V gene are DFQATT and SNEGSKA (reference sequence). The CDR3 nucleotides read TGCAGTGCTAGAGATCTTACTAACTATGGCTACACCTTC. Translating gives CSARDLTNYGYTF.

The table lists this clonotype with a few counts. The rearrangement joins TRBV5-1 to TRBJ2-3; 12 bases are shared with TRBD2. Germline V gives CDR1 SGHRS, CDR2 YFSETQ. CDR3 size: 16 residues. With V trimmed by 4 bases and J by 0 bases, 3 bases remained unmatched. The CDR3 here is CASSGGTSGSTDTQYF. CDR3 nucleotide sequence: TGCGCCAGCAGCGGCGGGACTAGCGGGAGCACAGATACGCAGTATTTT.

The rearrangement links TRBV9 to TRBJ2-2; 9 bases match TRBD2. The CDR3 runs to 15 residues. Germline V gives CDR1 SGDLS, CDR2 YYNGEE. Trimming removed 0 bases from V and 7 bases from J; junction bases left unmatched: 4. The CDR3 DNA is TGTGCCAGCAGCGTAGGAGCGGGAGGAGGCGGGGAGCTGTTTTTT. Encoded protein: CASSVGAGGGGELFF.

Ten or more counts support this clonotype. This chain connects TRBV7-3 to TRBJ2-1; TRBD1 aligns across 8 bases. After removal of 2 bases from V and 3 bases from J, the junction contained 3 bases not matched to a gene. Germline lookup yields CDR1 SGHTA and CDR2 FQGTGA. The CDR3 is 15 residues long. The CDR3 DNA reads TGTGCCAGCAGCTTACAGGGGGCGGTCTACAATGAGCAGTTCTTC. It translates to CASSLQGAVYNEQFF.

The rearrangement links TRBV6-5 to TRBJ2-1; D not certain. Germline values: CDR1 MNHEY, CDR2 SVGAGI. With 6 bases removed from V and 7 bases from J, the gap between germline ends came to 16 bases. This CDR3 has 14 residues. This CDR3 is CASRLSYSGNEQFF. CDR3 sequence (DNA): TGTGCCAGCAGACTCTCCTACAGTGGGAATGAGCAGTTCTTC.

Ten or more counts support this clonotype. V and J are TRBV10-3 and TRBJ2-7; D ambiguous. The germline V and J ends were trimmed by 3 bases and 3 bases, with 3 bases remaining between them. The CDR3 is 11 amino acids. The germline V gene encodes CDR1 ENHRY and CDR2 SYGVKD. CDR3 in DNA: TGTGCCATCAGTGATTACTACGAGCAGTACTTC. It encodes CAISDYYEQYF.

This clonotype was picked up many times. The V call is TRBV27, the J call TRBJ2-7, with TRBD1 identical over 7 bases. V lost 5 bases, J lost 0 bases, and 10 bases stayed unmatched. This CDR3 has 16 amino acids. In germline, CDR1 is MNHEY, CDR2 SMNVEV (reference sequence). CDR3 in DNA: TGTGCCAGCAGTGTGACACAGGGGCGAAGCTCCTACGAGCAGTACTTC. It is translated as CASSVTQGRSSYEQYF.

This clonotype was seen many times. This sequence joins TRBV28 and TRBJ2-3; 13 bases align to TRBD2. After removal of 6 bases from V and 4 bases from J, the junction contained 10 bases not matched to a gene. In germline, CDR1 is MDHEN, CDR2 SYDVKM. The CDR3 totals 17 residues. In DNA, the CDR3 is TGTGCCAGCAGCCCCGAACTAGCGGGGGGGAGGCCAGATACGCAGTATTTT. Its translation is CASSPELAGGRPDTQYF.